The source of this T cell receptor (beta chain) is a study of shared clonotypes between healthy human individuals. For every subset, genomic DNA was evenly distributed across several immunoSEQ plates. Replicate PCRs for sorted subsets used around 200 ng DNA; this equaled about 30,000 T cell genomes. The assay was immunoSEQ multiplex PCR, and TCRdb's table has in-frame clones only and misses some. The sample shows about 2.1 million clones, about 93% of them seen only once. V gave up 0 bases and J gave up 4 bases; unmatched junction bases: 6. Germline CDR1 is ENHRY and CDR2 is SYGVKD. The CDR3 consists of 16 residues. Naive CD8 cells were CD45RO-negative, positively selected for CCR7, excluding terminally differentiated effector memory CD45RA+ cells.

Sequencing was performed on naive CD8+ T cells from PBMCs. This clonotype was sampled from a man aged 18 to 30 in good health. Some clones in this sample may be carry-over from other donors' samples. The chain has TRBV10-3 and TRBJ2-3; 8 nucleotides match TRBD2. This CDR3 is CAISESVRGGPDTQYF. The DNA for the CDR3 is TGTGCCATCAGTGAGTCAGTACGGGGGGGGCCAGATACGCAGTATTTT.